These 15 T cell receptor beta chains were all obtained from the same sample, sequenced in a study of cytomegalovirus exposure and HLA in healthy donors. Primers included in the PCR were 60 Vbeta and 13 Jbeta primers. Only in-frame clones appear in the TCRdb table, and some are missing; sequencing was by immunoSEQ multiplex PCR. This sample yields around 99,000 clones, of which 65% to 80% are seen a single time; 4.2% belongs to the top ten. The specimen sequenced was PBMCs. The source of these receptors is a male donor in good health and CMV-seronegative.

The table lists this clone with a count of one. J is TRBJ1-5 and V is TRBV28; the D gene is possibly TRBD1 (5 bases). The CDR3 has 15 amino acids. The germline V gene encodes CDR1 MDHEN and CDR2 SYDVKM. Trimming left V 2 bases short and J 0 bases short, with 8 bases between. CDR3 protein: CASSLAGNSNQPQHF. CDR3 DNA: TGTGCCAGCAGTTTAGCAGGGAATAGCAATCAGCCCCAGCATTTT.

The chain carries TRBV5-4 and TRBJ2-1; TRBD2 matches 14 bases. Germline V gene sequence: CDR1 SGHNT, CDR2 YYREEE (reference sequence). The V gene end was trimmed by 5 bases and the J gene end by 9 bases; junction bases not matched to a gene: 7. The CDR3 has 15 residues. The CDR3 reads CASRLSGLAGAEQFF. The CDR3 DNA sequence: TGTGCCAGCAGACTTTCGGGACTAGCGGGAGCTGAGCAGTTCTTC.

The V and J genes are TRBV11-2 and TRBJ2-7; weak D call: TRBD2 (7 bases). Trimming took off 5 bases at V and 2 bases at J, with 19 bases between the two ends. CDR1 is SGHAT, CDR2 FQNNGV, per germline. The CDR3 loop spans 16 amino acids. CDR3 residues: CASSPIKGGQAYEQYF. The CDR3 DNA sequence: TGTGCCAGCAGCCCGATCAAGGGGGGGCAGGCCTACGAGCAGTACTTC.

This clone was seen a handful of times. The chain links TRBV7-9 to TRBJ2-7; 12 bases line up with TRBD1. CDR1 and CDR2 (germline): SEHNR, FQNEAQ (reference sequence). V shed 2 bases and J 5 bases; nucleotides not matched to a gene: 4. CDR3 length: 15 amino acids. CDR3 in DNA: TGTGCCAGCAGCTTATCCGGGACAGGGGGCGACGAGCAGTACTTC. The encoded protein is CASSLSGTGGDEQYF.

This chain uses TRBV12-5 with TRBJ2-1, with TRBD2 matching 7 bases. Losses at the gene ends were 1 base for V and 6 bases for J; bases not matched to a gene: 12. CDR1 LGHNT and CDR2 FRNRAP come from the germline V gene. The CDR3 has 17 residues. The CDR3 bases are TGTGCTAGTGGTTTGGGCGCGACTAGCCTGGCTGGCAATGAGCAGTTCTTC. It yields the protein CASGLGATSLAGNEQFF.

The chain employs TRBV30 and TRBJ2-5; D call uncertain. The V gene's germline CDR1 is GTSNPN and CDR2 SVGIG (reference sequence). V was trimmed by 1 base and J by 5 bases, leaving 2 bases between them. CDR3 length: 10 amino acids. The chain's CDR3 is CAWSAETQYF. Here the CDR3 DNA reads TGTGCCTGGAGTGCGGAGACCCAGTACTTC.

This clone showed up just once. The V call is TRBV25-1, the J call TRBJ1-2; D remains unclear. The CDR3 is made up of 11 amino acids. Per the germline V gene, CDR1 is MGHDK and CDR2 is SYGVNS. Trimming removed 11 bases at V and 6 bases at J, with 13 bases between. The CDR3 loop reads CAARGHHGYTF. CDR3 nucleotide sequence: TGTGCCGCGCGTGGGCATCATGGCTACACCTTC.

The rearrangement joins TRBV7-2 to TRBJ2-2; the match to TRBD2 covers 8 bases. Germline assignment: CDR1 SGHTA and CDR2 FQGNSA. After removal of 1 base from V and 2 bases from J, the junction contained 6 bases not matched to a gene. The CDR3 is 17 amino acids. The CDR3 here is CASSLVRAGGNTGELFF. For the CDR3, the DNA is TGTGCCAGCAGCTTAGTAAGGGCGGGAGGAAACACCGGGGAGCTGTTTTTT.

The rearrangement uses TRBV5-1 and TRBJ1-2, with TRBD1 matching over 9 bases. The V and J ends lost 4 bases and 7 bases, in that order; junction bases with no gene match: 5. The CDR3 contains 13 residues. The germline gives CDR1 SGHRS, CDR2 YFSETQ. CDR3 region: CASSGGTGLGYTF. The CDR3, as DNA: TGCGCCAGCAGCGGGGGGACAGGGCTTGGCTACACCTTC.

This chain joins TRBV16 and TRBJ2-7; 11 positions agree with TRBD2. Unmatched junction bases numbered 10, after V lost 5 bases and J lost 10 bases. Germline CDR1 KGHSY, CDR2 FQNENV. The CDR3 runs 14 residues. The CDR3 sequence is CASSMPGLAVRQYF. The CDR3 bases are TGTGCCAGCAGCATGCCGGGACTAGCGGTTAGACAGTACTTC. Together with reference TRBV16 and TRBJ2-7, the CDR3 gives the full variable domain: GEEVAQTPKHLVRGEGQKAKLYCAPIKGHSYVFWYQQVLKNEFKFLISFQNENVFDETGMPKERFSAKCLPNSPCSLEIQATKLEDSAVYFCASSMPGLAVRQYFGPGTRLTVT.

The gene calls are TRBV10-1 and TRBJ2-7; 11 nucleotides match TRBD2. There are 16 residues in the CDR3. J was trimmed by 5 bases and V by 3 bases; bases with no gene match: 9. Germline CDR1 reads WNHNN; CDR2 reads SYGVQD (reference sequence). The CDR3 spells CASSDVAGGLWDEQYF. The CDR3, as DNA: TGCGCCAGCAGTGATGTAGCGGGAGGGCTTTGGGACGAGCAGTACTTC.

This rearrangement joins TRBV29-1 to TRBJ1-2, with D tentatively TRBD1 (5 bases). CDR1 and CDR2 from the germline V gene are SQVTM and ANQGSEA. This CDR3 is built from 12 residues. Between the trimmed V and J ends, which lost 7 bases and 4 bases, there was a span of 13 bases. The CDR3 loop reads CSAGIVGYGYTF. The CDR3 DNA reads TGCAGCGCAGGGATTGTCGGCTATGGCTACACCTTC.

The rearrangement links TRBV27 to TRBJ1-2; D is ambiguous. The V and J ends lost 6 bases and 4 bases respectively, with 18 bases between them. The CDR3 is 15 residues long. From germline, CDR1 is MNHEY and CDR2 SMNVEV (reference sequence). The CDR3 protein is CASRPQRGLVYGYTF. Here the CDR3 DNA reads TGTGCCAGCAGACCACAACGAGGGTTGGTCTATGGCTACACCTTC.

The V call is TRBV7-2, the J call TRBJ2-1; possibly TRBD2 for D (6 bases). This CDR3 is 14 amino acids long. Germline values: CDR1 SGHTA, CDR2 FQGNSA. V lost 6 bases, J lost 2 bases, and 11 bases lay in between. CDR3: CASSGWEAYNEQFF. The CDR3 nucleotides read TGTGCCAGCAGTGGGTGGGAGGCCTACAATGAGCAGTTCTTC.

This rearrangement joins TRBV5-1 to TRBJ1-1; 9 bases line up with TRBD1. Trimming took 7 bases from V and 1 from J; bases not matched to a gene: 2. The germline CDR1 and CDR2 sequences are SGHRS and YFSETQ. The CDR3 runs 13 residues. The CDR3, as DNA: TGCGCCAGCGGGGACAGGGAGAACACTGAAGCTTTCTTT. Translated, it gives CASGDRENTEAFF.